This section outlines one TCR beta chain sequence together with its context. Its antigen is currently not known. No base qualities exist here, and no much larger clone lies one base off it. Other nucleotide sequences from this sample produce the same CDR3. This sample stems from a study of blood T cell repertoires in COVID-19 (dated by TCRdb to 2018 to 2020). At the level of the whole study: The collaborator samples originated in the United States, Italy and Spain and spanned the acute and convalescent phases of COVID-19. Samples came from the ongoing ImmuneRACE study (first 160 participants) plus 1,254 subjects from 6 global collaborators. Subjects who had been exposed to COVID-19, were actively infected with it, or had recovered from it provided the deeply sampled blood TCRbeta repertoires that made up the dataset. The material from the prospective study consisted of cDNA or gDNA derived from T cells, B-cell-depleted T cells, or PBMCs. A freely available public database, intended as a resource for researchers studying the immune response to SARS-CoV-2, is where the repertoires were released. Sample metadata almost always included a de-identified subject ID, COVID-19 status, age in years and sex. Where available, HLA class I and class II types were obtained from metadata supplied by the sample provider rather than from assay-based typing.

On the study overall, not on this receptor specifically: Clinical and demographic metadata were provided uncurated, with the amount varying by source and participant.

TCRbeta CDR3 regions were amplified from genomic DNA using the immunoSEQ Assay, a bias-controlled multiplex PCR. The authors' pipeline ran thus. Within the assay, amplification of reference gene primers was used to estimate how many nucleated cells each sample contained. To quantify the absolute abundance of each unique TCRbeta CDR3 rearrangement, sequence reads were collapsed and filtered. For each sample, productive Simpson clonality was calculated as the square root of Simpson's diversity index over productive rearrangements. TCRdb stores this immuneACCESS table with in-frame sequences only. Part of the clones is absent; in the studies checked, under half of the shortfall reflects unresolved V genes, and no reason is known for the rest. Clone size and the V and J calls come from that table; the DNA yielded D and trimming. Across this sample there are about 130,000 clones, with 88% seen only once. The top ten clonotypes cover 10% to 13% of the sample.

V was cut back by 7 bases and J by 1 base, leaving a gap of 8 bases between them. The germline V gene sets CDR1 to MNHEY and CDR2 to SVGAGI. The CDR3 numbers 14 residues from cysteine through phenylalanine. The sequence is cut down to CDR3 DNA, 42 bases in frame from base 1. The collaborating institutions used their own protocols to collect whole blood in K2EDTA tubes. For TCRbeta analysis, collaborator samples were shipped as frozen whole blood, as isolated PBMCs, or as DNA extracted from either sample type. The TCR sequence derives from a man aged 45-65 years with acute or convalescent COVID-19. Sequences were obtained from peripheral blood. The chain is encoded by TRBV6-5 joined to TRBJ1-6; no D gene can be assigned with confidence. Read as DNA, the sequence is TGTGCCAGCACCCGGAGTTCCTATAATTCACCCCTCCACTTT. The resulting protein is CASTRSSYNSPLHF.